These T cell receptor beta chains were read from a single sample in a study of OX40 agonist ivuxolimab in advanced cancers. This table comes from immunoSEQ multiplex PCR, and its TCRdb copy is limited to in-frame clones, with some not included. The table shows roughly 97,000 clones, with roughly 89% occurring only once. The source material was CD4+ or CD8+ T cells sorted from blood, sampled in a trial of the OX40 agonist ivuxolimab. These receptors were collected from an adult with an advanced solid tumor such as melanoma, head and neck, liver or kidney cancer. The CDR3 runs from the conserved cysteine through the conserved F or W. The D gene is left open where the match is weak. The size entry is marked missing in some rows and otherwise reads once, few, many or a size class.

15	.	TRBJ1-1	.	TRBV6-5	CASSYTGTLNTEAFF	TGTGCCAGCAGTTACACCGGGACGTTGAACACTGAAGCTTTCTTT
11	.	TRBJ2-3	.	TRBV20-1	CSPTPTDTQYF	TGCAGTCCTACCCCGACTGATACGCAGTATTTT
18	.	TRBJ1-6	.	TRBV4-2	CASSQRTESSSYNSPLHF	TGTGCCAGCAGCCAACGCACAGAATCGAGCTCCTATAATTCACCCCTCCACTTT
16	.	TRBJ1-1	TRBD1	TRBV11-2	CASSLIPGQGNTEAFF	TGTGCCAGCAGCCTAATACCGGGACAGGGCAACACTGAAGCTTTCTTT
14	.	TRBJ1-1	TRBD1	TRBV30	CAWSGQGSNTEAFF	TGTGCCTGGAGTGGACAGGGCTCGAACACTGAAGCTTTCTTT
14	.	TRBJ1-1	.	TRBV5-1	CASRTSERNTEAFF	TGCGCCAGCAGAACCTCGGAAAGGAACACTGAAGCTTTCTTT
15	once	TRBJ1-4	TRBD1	TRBV4-1	CASRSPGQGSEKLFF	TGCGCCAGCAGATCACCGGGACAGGGGAGTGAAAAACTGTTTTTT
15	.	TRBJ1-5	TRBD1	TRBV7-2	CASSLGWTGWQPQHF	TGTGCCAGCAGCTTAGGTTGGACAGGGTGGCAGCCCCAGCATTTT
16	.	TRBJ2-3	TRBD2	TRBV2	CASSARTSGGTDTQYF	TGTGCCAGCAGCGCTCGGACTAGCGGGGGTACAGATACGCAGTATTTT
14	.	TRBJ2-1	.	TRBV12-5	CASGSPLGGNEQFF	TGTGCTAGTGGTTCCCCCCTAGGGGGGAATGAGCAGTTCTTC
11	.	TRBJ2-7	TRBD1	TRBV10-3	CAISIRDSLIF	TGTGCCATCAGCATTCGGGACAGTCTTATCTTC
12	.	TRBJ2-4	.	TRBV7-9	CASSLDRVIQYF	TGTGCCAGCAGCTTAGACAGGGTCATTCAGTACTTC
15	.	TRBJ2-6	TRBD1	TRBV28	CASTTGALGANVLTF	TGTGCCAGCACCACAGGGGCTCTGGGGGCCAACGTCCTGACTTTC
15	.	TRBJ2-5	.	TRBV7-2	CASSLRQGSQETQYF	TGTGCCAGCAGCTTGCGCCAGGGCTCCCAAGAGACCCAGTACTTC
14	.	TRBJ1-2	TRBD1	TRBV29-1	CSVRPGQGDYGYTF	TGCAGCGTACGACCGGGACAGGGAGACTATGGCTACACCTTC
19	.	TRBJ1-5	.	TRBV6-1	CASSGNLGRGDYSNQPQHF	TGTGCCAGCAGTGGCAACCTAGGGCGGGGAGATTATAGCAATCAGCCCCAGCATTTT
15	.	TRBJ1-3	.	TRBV6-6	CASRPPQRAGNTIYF	TGTGCCAGCAGACCCCCGCAAAGGGCTGGAAACACCATATATTTT
14	.	TRBJ1-1	.	TRBV27	CASSHWTENTEAFF	TGTGCCAGCAGTCATTGGACGGAGAACACTGAAGCTTTCTTT
15	.	TRBJ1-6	.	TRBV4-2	CASSQLARGDSPLHF	TGTGCCAGCAGCCAACTGGCTCGAGGGGATTCACCCCTCCACTTT
12	.	TRBJ1-1	.	TRBV7-9	CASSLSLGEAFF	TGTGCCAGCAGCTTAAGTTTGGGTGAAGCTTTCTTT
14	once	TRBJ1-3	.	TRBV28	CASSSKDSEDTIYF	TGTGCCAGCAGTTCCAAAGACAGTGAGGACACCATATATTTT
13	.	TRBJ1-1	.	TRBV27	CASSLEERSEAFF	TGTGCCAGCTCCTTGGAGGAGAGGTCTGAAGCTTTCTTT
12	.	TRBJ1-2	.	TRBV2	CASSRGIYGYTF	TGTGCCAGCAGTCGGGGAATCTATGGCTACACCTTC
16	.	TRBJ2-7	TRBD2	TRBV19	CASSITLASGGYEQYF	TGTGCCAGTAGTATAACTCTGGCTAGCGGGGGGTACGAGCAGTACTTC
15	.	TRBJ1-2	TRBD1	TRBV27	CASSLSGQGFSGYTF	TGTGCCAGCAGTTTAAGTGGACAGGGGTTTAGTGGCTACACCTTC
14	.	TRBJ2-3	TRBD1	TRBV10-3	CAISTFAGGDTQYF	TGTGCCATCAGTACCTTTGCAGGGGGAGATACGCAGTATTTT
13	.	TRBJ2-1	.	TRBV4-3	CASSQAQNYEQFF	TGCGCCAGCAGCCAAGCTCAGAACTATGAGCAGTTCTTC
14	.	TRBJ1-4	.	TRBV6-5	CASSYRQGREKLFF	TGTGCCAGCAGTTACCGGCAGGGGCGGGAAAAACTGTTTTTT
16	.	TRBJ2-2	TRBD2	TRBV7-9	CASSLGGAARTGELFF	TGTGCCAGCAGCCTCGGGGGGGCGGCTCGGACCGGGGAGCTGTTTTTT
15	.	TRBJ2-7	.	TRBV2	CASSPSLAREYEQYF	TGTGCCAGCAGTCCATCGCTAGCGAGGGAGTACGAGCAGTACTTC
13	.	TRBJ1-4	TRBD1	TRBV19	CASKGRGDEKLFF	TGTGCCAGTAAGGGCAGGGGGGACGAAAAACTGTTTTTT
14	.	TRBJ1-1	.	TRBV7-2	CASSLRGSGTEAFF	TGTGCCAGCAGCTTGAGGGGGAGCGGAACTGAAGCTTTCTTT
15	.	TRBJ1-6	TRBD1	TRBV30	CAWIRDRAGNSPLHF	TGTGCCTGGATCCGCGACAGGGCAGGAAATTCACCCCTCCACTTT
15	.	TRBJ2-4	.	TRBV14	CASSQAGLAKNIQYF	TGTGCCAGCAGCCAAGCAGGTCTAGCCAAAAACATTCAGTACTTC
14	.	TRBJ1-4	.	TRBV6-1	CASSPGRGDEKLFF	TGTGCCAGCAGTCCCGGTAGGGGAGACGAAAAACTGTTTTTT
14	.	TRBJ2-7	TRBD1	TRBV19	CASSAGTGKYEQYF	TGTGCCAGTAGCGCCGGGACAGGGAAATACGAGCAGTACTTC
15	.	TRBJ2-1	TRBD2	TRBV6-5	CASSSGTSGVNEQFF	TGTGCCAGCAGCTCCGGGACTAGCGGGGTCAATGAGCAGTTCTTC
19	few	TRBJ2-2	TRBD1	TRBV4-3	CASSQGGWDSNKNTGELFF	TGCGCCAGCAGCCAAGGGGGGTGGGACAGCAACAAGAACACCGGGGAGCTGTTTTTT
13	.	TRBJ2-1	.	TRBV6-5	CASRTGAHNEQFF	TGTGCCAGCCGAACTGGGGCCCACAATGAGCAGTTCTTC
14	.	TRBJ2-5	TRBD2	TRBV10-3	CASKTSGGEETQYF	TGTGCCAGCAAGACTAGCGGGGGGGAAGAGACCCAGTACTTC
13	.	TRBJ2-7	.	TRBV18	CASSPGGSYEQYF	TGTGCCAGCTCACCAGGCGGATCCTACGAGCAGTACTTC
14	.	TRBJ2-7	TRBD1	TRBV14	CASSQPGQAYEQYF	TGTGCCAGCAGCCAACCGGGACAGGCCTACGAGCAGTACTTC
13	.	TRBJ2-3	.	TRBV7-2	CASSRNFADTQYF	TGTGCCAGCAGCCGCAACTTCGCAGATACGCAGTATTTT
15	.	TRBJ2-7	TRBD1	TRBV5-4	CASSGGQGAPYEQYF	TGTGCCAGCAGCGGGGGACAGGGGGCTCCCTACGAGCAGTACTTC
11	.	TRBJ2-3	.	TRBV7-2	CASRLRDTQYF	TGTGCCAGCAGGTTGCGGGATACGCAGTATTTT
14	.	TRBJ2-7	TRBD2	TRBV19	CASKLRGLAYEQYF	TGTGCCAGTAAACTACGCGGACTAGCCTACGAGCAGTACTTC
15	.	TRBJ2-5	.	TRBV19	CASSGSLGRQETQYF	TGTGCCAGTAGTGGGTCCCTCGGGCGCCAAGAGACCCAGTACTTC
14	.	TRBJ1-2	.	TRBV7-9	CASSLENSFYGYTF	TGTGCCAGCAGCTTGGAGAACAGCTTCTATGGCTACACCTTC
13	few	TRBJ1-2	.	TRBV4-1	CASSQDSPYGYTF	TGCGCCAGCAGCCAAGACAGCCCATATGGCTACACCTTC
13	once	TRBJ2-2	.	TRBV5-1	CASSSGDTGELFF	TGCGCCAGCAGCTCAGGGGATACCGGGGAGCTGTTTTTT
15	.	TRBJ2-7	.	TRBV18	CASSRGQGVSYEQYF	TGTGCCAGCTCACGTGGGCAGGGAGTCTCCTACGAGCAGTACTTC
14	.	TRBJ2-3	.	TRBV2	CASRLGGTMDTQYF	TGTGCCAGCAGATTAGGGGGGACCATGGATACGCAGTATTTT
15	.	TRBJ2-2	TRBD1	TRBV7-2	CASSARQGDTGELFF	TGTGCCAGCAGCGCCCGACAGGGGGACACCGGGGAGCTGTTTTTT
15	.	TRBJ1-2	.	TRBV28	CASSPLVVGAEGYTF	TGTGCCAGCAGTCCCCTTGTGGTGGGCGCGGAGGGCTACACCTTC